One sample yielded the 11 T cell receptor beta chains listed below, sequenced in a study of cytomegalovirus exposure and HLA in healthy donors. The PCR employed 60 Vbeta primers together with 13 Jbeta primers. Assay used: immunoSEQ multiplex PCR; TCRdb lists only in-frame clones, some missing. The top ten hold about 1.9% of the sample, which has about 200,000 clones, around 76% seen once. The sample was PBMCs. Source of these receptors: a young man in good health and CMV-seronegative.

The chain combines TRBV5-1 with TRBJ1-3; D gene unclear. Trimming removed 5 bases at V and 0 bases at J, with 9 bases between. The CDR3 is 14 amino acids. The germline gives CDR1 SGHRS, CDR2 YFSETQ. CDR3 protein: CASRFEASGNTIYF. In DNA form, the CDR3 reads TGCGCCAGCAGGTTTGAAGCCTCTGGAAACACCATATATTTT.

The chain is built from TRBV6-5 and TRBJ2-7, with 8 positions matching TRBD1. CDR1 is MNHEY and CDR2 is SVGAGI in the germline V gene. This CDR3 has 14 residues. Germline trimming cut 2 bases from V and 3 bases from J; bases unmatched to any gene: 3. The CDR3 is CASSYGTGDYEQYF. The CDR3 coding sequence is TGTGCCAGCAGTTACGGGACAGGAGACTACGAGCAGTACTTC.

The V call is TRBV25-1, the J call TRBJ2-2; TRBD1 matches 9 bases. The trim removed 4 bases at V and 0 bases at J, leaving 3 bases unmatched. The length of the CDR3 is 16 residues. The germline CDR1 and CDR2 sequences are MGHDK and SYGVNS. The CDR3 spells CASSGTGATNTGELFF. The CDR3 bases are TGTGCCAGCAGTGGGACAGGGGCTACGAACACCGGGGAGCTGTTTTTT.

The V call is TRBV4-1, the J call TRBJ2-4; D gene ambiguous. CDR3 size: 17 residues. Germline V gives CDR1 MGHRA, CDR2 YSYEKL. V shed 0 bases and J shed 0 bases, with 12 bases lying between them. The CDR3 protein is CASSQDMSELAKNIQYF. The CDR3 DNA reads as TGCGCCAGCAGCCAAGATATGTCCGAGTTAGCCAAAAACATTCAGTACTTC.

The chain employs TRBV29-1 and TRBJ2-3; TRBD1 aligns across 7 bases. The germline V gene has CDR1 SQVTM and CDR2 ANQGSEA. This CDR3 has 14 amino acids. J lost 5 bases, V lost 6 bases, and 11 bases had no gene match. The DNA of the CDR3 is TGCAGCGTGAACCGGGACAGTGGAGGAGATACGCAGTATTTT. Translation: CSVNRDSGGDTQYF.

The chain uses TRBV5-6 and TRBJ2-3; 8 bases map to TRBD1. After removal of 4 bases from V and 2 bases from J, the junction contained 6 bases not matched to a gene. Germline V gene data show CDR1 as SGHDT and CDR2 as YYEEEE. The CDR3 consists of 15 residues. CDR3 region: CASSARDRHTDTQYF. The CDR3 DNA reads as TGTGCCAGCAGCGCCCGGGACAGGCACACAGATACGCAGTATTTT.

This chain links TRBV6-4 with TRBJ2-7, with D maybe TRBD1 (6 bases). The CDR3 is 17 residues long. V shed 0 bases and J shed 6 bases, with 21 bases lying between them. Germline V gives CDR1 MRHNA, CDR2 SNTAGT. Here the CDR3 DNA reads TGTGCCAGCAGTGACTCGGCGAGGGGGAGCCACCTTTGCGAGCAGTACTTC. It translates to CASSDSARGSHLCEQYF.

The chain employs TRBV7-9 and TRBJ1-3, with 8 bases matching TRBD1. CDR3 length: 16 amino acids. CDR1 and CDR2 (germline): SEHNR, FQNEAQ (reference sequence). J lost 1 base, V lost 4 bases, and 6 bases had no gene match. CDR3 loop: CASSSNTGGSGNTIYF. In DNA, the CDR3 is TGTGCCAGCAGCTCAAATACAGGGGGATCTGGAAACACCATATATTTT. The whole variable domain, filled in from reference TRBV7-9 and TRBJ1-3, reads DTGVSQNPRHKITKRGQNVTFRCDPISEHNRLYWYRQTLGQGPEFLTYFQNEAQLEKSRLLSDRFSAERPKGSFSTLEIQRTEQGDSAMYLCASSSNTGGSGNTIYFGEGSWLTVV.

The chain combines TRBV19 with TRBJ2-7; 7 positions match TRBD1. The CDR3 runs to 15 residues. The ends lost 5 bases at V and 7 bases at J; junction bases unmatched: 14. The germline CDR1 and CDR2 sequences are LNHDA and SQIVND (reference sequence). The CDR3 protein is CASSPLAGQVKEQYF. The CDR3 DNA reads TGTGCCAGTAGTCCTCTGGCAGGACAGGTTAAGGAGCAGTACTTC.

The sample holds a few counts of this clone. The rearrangement links TRBV20-1 to TRBJ2-3; D might be TRBD2 (5 bases). Germline V lookup: CDR1 DFQATT, CDR2 SNEGSKA (reference sequence). The CDR3 length is 10 residues. V lost 6 bases, J lost 6 bases, and 7 bases lay in between. CDR3 nucleotides: TGCAGTGCCCTAGCCGATACGCAGTATTTT. The encoded protein is CSALADTQYF.

The V call is TRBV9, the J call TRBJ2-1; the D gene is possibly TRBD1 (5 bases). V was cut by 0 bases and J by 2 bases, with 15 bases left in between. Looked up from germline, CDR1 is SGDLS and CDR2 is YYNGEE. The length of the CDR3 is 17 residues. The CDR3 coding sequence is TGTGCCAGCAGCGTAGGCAGGGCTCCGGCAACCTACAATGAGCAGTTCTTC. As protein: CASSVGRAPATYNEQFF.